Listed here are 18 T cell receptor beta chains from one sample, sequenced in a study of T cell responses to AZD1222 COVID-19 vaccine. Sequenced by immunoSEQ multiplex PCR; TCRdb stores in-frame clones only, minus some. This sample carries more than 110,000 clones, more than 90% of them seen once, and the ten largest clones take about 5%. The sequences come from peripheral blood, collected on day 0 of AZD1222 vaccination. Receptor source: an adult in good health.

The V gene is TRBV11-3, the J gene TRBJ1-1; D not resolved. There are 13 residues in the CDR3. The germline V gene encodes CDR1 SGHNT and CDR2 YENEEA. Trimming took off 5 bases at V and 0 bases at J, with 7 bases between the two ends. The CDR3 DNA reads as TGTGCCAGCAGCATGAACCTGAACACTGAAGCTTTCTTT. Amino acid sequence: CASSMNLNTEAFF.

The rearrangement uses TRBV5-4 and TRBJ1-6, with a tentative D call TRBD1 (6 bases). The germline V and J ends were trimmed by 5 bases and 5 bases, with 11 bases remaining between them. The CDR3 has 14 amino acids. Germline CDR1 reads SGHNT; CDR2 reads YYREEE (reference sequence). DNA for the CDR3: TGTGCCAGCAGTCGAAACAGGGATAATTCACCCCTCCACTTT. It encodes CASSRNRDNSPLHF. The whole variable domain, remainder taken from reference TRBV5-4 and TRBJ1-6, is ETGVTQSPTHLIKTRGQQVTLRCSSQSGHNTVSWYQQALGQGPQFIFQYYREEENGRGNFPPRFSGLQFPNYSSELNVNALELDDSALYLCASSRNRDNSPLHFGNGTRLTVT.

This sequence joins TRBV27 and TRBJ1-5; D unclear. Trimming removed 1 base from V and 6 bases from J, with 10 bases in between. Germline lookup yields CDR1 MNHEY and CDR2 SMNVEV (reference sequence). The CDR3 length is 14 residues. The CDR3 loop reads CASSLFGEGQPQHF. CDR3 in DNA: TGTGCCAGCAGTTTATTTGGGGAGGGTCAGCCCCAGCATTTT.

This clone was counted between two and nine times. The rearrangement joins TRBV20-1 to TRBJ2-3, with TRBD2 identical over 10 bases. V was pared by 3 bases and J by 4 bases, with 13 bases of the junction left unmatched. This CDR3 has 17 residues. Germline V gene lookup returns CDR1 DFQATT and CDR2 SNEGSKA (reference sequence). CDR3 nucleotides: TGCAGTGCTAGTATCCTAGCGGGGGTCCACCCCTCAGATACGCAGTATTTT. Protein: CSASILAGVHPSDTQYF.

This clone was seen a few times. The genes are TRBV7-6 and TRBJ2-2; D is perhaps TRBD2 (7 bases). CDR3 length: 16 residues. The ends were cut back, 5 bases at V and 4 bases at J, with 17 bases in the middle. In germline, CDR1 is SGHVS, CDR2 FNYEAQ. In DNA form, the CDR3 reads TGTGCCAGCAGCACTGGCGGGGGCGGCGTCACCGGGGAGCTGTTTTTT. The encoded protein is CASSTGGGGVTGELFF.

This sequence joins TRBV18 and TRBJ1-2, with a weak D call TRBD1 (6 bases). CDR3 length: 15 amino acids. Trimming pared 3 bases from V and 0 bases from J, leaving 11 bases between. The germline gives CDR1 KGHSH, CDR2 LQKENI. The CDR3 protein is CASSPGQSSNYGYTF. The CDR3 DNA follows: TGTGCCAGCTCACCCGGACAGTCTTCTAACTATGGCTACACCTTC.

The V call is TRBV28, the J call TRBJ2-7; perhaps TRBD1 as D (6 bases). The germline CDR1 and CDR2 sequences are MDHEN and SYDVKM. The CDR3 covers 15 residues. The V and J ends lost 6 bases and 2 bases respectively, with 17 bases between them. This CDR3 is CASRVSQGPTYEQYF. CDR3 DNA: TGTGCCAGCAGAGTTTCGCAGGGGCCAACCTACGAGCAGTACTTC.

The CDR3 protein is CASSPNAGGGGYTF. CDR3 coding DNA: TGTGCCAGCAGCCCAAATGCAGGGGGCGGCGGCTACACCTTC. This chain joins TRBV14 and TRBJ1-2; 8 nucleotides agree with TRBD1. The germline V gene encodes CDR1 SGHDN and CDR2 FVKESK. There are 14 residues in the CDR3. V was pared by 4 bases and J by 8 bases, with 9 bases of the junction left unmatched.

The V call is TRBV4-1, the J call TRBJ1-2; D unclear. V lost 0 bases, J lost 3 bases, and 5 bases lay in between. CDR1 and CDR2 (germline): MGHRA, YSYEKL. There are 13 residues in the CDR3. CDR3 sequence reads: CASSQEGYYGYTF. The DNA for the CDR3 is TGCGCCAGCAGCCAAGAAGGGTACTATGGCTACACCTTC.

Written as DNA, the CDR3 is TGTGCCAGCTCACCCTCGACAGGCCACTCTGGAAACACCATATATTTT. This gives the protein CASSPSTGHSGNTIYF. This sequence joins TRBV18 and TRBJ1-3, with D possibly matching TRBD1 (6 bases). The CDR3 consists of 16 residues. V dropped 3 bases and J dropped 0 bases, with 12 bases sitting between them. Germline V gene sequence: CDR1 KGHSH, CDR2 LQKENI.

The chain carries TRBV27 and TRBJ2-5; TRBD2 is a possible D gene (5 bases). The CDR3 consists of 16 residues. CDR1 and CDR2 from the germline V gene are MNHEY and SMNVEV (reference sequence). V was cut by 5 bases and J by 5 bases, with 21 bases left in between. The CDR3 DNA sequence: TGTGCCAGCAGTCCCCTTTTAGAGCGGCGGAAGGAGACCCAGTACTTC. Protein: CASSPLLERRKETQYF.

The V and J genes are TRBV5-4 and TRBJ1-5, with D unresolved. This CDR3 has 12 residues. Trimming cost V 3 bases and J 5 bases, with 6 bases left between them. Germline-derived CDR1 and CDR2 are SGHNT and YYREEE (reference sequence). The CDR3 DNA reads TGTGCCAGCAGCTGGGAGGATCAGCCCCAGCATTTT. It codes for CASSWEDQPQHF.

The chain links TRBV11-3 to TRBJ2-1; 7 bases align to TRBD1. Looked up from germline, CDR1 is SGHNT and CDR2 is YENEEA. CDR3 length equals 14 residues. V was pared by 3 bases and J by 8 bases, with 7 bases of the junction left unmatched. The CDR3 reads CASSLRGRTDEQFF. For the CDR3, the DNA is TGTGCCAGCAGCTTGAGGGGGCGCACTGATGAGCAGTTCTTC. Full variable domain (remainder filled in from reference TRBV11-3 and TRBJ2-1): EAGVVQSPRYKIIEKKQPVAFWCNPISGHNTLYWYLQNLGQGPELLIRYENEEAVDDSQLPKDRFSAERLKGVDSTLKIQPAELGDSAVYLCASSLRGRTDEQFFGPGTRLTVL.

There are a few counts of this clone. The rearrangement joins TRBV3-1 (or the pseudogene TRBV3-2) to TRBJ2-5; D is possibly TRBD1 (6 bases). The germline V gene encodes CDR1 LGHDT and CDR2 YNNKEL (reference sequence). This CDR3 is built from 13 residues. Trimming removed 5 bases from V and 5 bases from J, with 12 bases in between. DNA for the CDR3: TGTGCCAGCAGCTATAGGGGGACGGAGACCCAGTACTTC. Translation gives CASSYRGTETQYF.

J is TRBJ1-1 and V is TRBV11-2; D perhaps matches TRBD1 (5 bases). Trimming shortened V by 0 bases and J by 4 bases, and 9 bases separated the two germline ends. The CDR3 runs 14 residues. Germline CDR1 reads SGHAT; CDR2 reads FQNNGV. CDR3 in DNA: TGTGCCAGCAGCTTAGACAGGGTGGTCACTGAAGCTTTCTTT. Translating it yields CASSLDRVVTEAFF.

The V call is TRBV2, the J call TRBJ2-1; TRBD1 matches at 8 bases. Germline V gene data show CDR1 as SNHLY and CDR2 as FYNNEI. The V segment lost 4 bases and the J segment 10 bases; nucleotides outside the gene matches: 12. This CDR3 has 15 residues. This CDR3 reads CASSGGAGGLEEQFF. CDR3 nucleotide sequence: TGTGCCAGCAGTGGCGGGGCAGGGGGCCTAGAGGAGCAGTTCTTC.

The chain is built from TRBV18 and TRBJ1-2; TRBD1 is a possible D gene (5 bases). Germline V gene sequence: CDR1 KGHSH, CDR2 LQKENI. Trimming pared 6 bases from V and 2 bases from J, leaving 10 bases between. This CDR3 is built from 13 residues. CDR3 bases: TGTGCCAGCTCTCAGGACAAGAACTATGGCTACACCTTC. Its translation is CASSQDKNYGYTF.

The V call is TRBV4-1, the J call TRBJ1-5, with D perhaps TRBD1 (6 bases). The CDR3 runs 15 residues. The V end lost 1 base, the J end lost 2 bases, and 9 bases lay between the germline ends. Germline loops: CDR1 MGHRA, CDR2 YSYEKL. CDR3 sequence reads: CASSQGGGGNQPQHF. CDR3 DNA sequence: TGCGCCAGCAGCCAAGGAGGGGGGGGCAATCAGCCCCAGCATTTT.